This T cell receptor (beta chain) originates from a study of shared clonotypes between healthy human individuals. General observations from the study: The low donor count limited represented genetic and exposure-history diversity.

Assay execution proceeded at the deep level. Using immunoSEQ multiplex PCR, the repertoire was profiled, and TCRdb retains in-frame clones only, with some absent. The sample shows some 680,000 clones, about three quarters of them seen only once. This clone was seen at least ten times. Its cognate antigen is unknown. This CDR3 is also generated by other DNA sequences in the sample. The CDR3 contains 14 residues. V gave up 7 bases and J gave up 2 bases, with 11 bases separating them. The V gene's germline CDR1 is SGHVS and CDR2 FQNEAQ. CD45RA+ naive and CD45RA-negative memory subsets were separated from CD4+ cells.

This receptor was taken from a woman aged 25-40 years in good health. The sample comprised memory CD4+ T cells sorted from blood. The sample's subset: CD45RA-negative fraction. J is TRBJ2-2 and V is TRBV7-8; D is unclear. CDR3 nucleotide sequence: TGTGCCAGCACGAAAGGGCAAAACACCGGGGAGCTGTTTTTT. It encodes CASTKGQNTGELFF.